These T cell receptor beta chains were read from a single sample in a study of breast tumors, draining lymph nodes, adjacent tissues. A single record per CDR3 protein comes from TCRdb applying MiXCR to the multiplex PCR reads. The sample yields roughly 20,000 distinct CDR3 sequences, 25% to 35% seen once. Source material: breast tumor tissue. The receptors were sampled from a female donor with breast cancer. Some clones in this sample may be carry-over from other donors' samples. Both conserved end residues are part of each CDR3. D genes are given only for firm matches. Size values are once, few and many counts, or a class for expanded clones, and some rows have none.

CDR3aa: CASRPTRTGADTGELFF; CDR3nt: TGTGCCAGCAGACCAACACGGACAGGGGCGGACACCGGGGAGCTGTTTTTT; abundance: many; j_gene: TRBJ2-2; d_gene: TRBD1; v_gene: TRBV5-6
CDR3aa: CASSPDRPGQGVSPLHF; CDR3nt: TGTGCCAGCAGCCCCGATCGCCCGGGACAGGGTGTGTCACCCCTCCACTTT; abundance: medium-sized; j_gene: TRBJ1-6; d_gene: TRBD1; v_gene: TRBV27
CDR3aa: CATSRDFATNEKLFF; CDR3nt: TGTGCCACCAGCAGAGATTTTGCAACTAATGAAAAACTGTTTTTT; abundance: hyperexpanded; j_gene: TRBJ1-4; d_gene: NA; v_gene: TRBV15
CDR3aa: CSARWDSSSYNEQFF; CDR3nt: TGCAGTGCTAGGTGGGACTCGAGCTCCTACAATGAGCAGTTCTTC; abundance: many; j_gene: TRBJ2-1; d_gene: NA; v_gene: TRBV20-1
CDR3aa: CSAREVIGSSYEQYF; CDR3nt: TGCAGTGCTAGAGAAGTTATTGGAAGCTCCTACGAGCAGTACTTC; abundance: NA; j_gene: TRBJ2-7; d_gene: NA; v_gene: TRBV20-1
CDR3aa: CSALIPRGSDEQYF; CDR3nt: TGCAGTGCTTTAATCCCCAGGGGGTCAGACGAGCAGTACTTC; abundance: many; j_gene: TRBJ2-7; d_gene: TRBD1; v_gene: TRBV20-1
CDR3aa: CASSPDSFSYNKRFF; CDR3nt: TGTGCCAGCAGCCCAGACAGCTTCTCCTACAATAAGCGGTTCTTC; abundance: NA; j_gene: TRBJ2-1; d_gene: NA; v_gene: TRBV3-1
CDR3aa: CASSPGLADEQYF; CDR3nt: TGTGCCAGCAGCCCGGGACTTGCCGACGAGCAGTACTTC; abundance: medium-sized; j_gene: TRBJ2-7; d_gene: NA; v_gene: TRBV5-5
CDR3aa: CASSPSGKTYEQYF; CDR3nt: TGTGCCAGCAGCCCTAGCGGGAAGACCTACGAGCAGTACTTC; abundance: NA; j_gene: TRBJ2-7; d_gene: TRBD2; v_gene: TRBV12-3/TRBV12-4
CDR3aa: CSAMGLADRTDTQYF; CDR3nt: TGCAGTGCTATGGGACTAGCGGATCGCACAGATACGCAGTATTTT; abundance: many; j_gene: TRBJ2-3; d_gene: TRBD2; v_gene: TRBV20-1
CDR3aa: CASSQEAQHYGYEQYF; CDR3nt: TGTGCCAGCAGCCAAGAGGCACAGCACTATGGGTACGAGCAGTACTTC; abundance: many; j_gene: TRBJ2-7; d_gene: NA; v_gene: TRBV3-1
CDR3aa: CSAREWLAGVGEQYF; CDR3nt: TGCAGTGCTAGAGAGTGGCTAGCGGGAGTCGGGGAGCAGTACTTC; abundance: medium-sized; j_gene: TRBJ2-7; d_gene: TRBD2; v_gene: TRBV20-1
CDR3aa: CASSTQGFGTGELFF; CDR3nt: TGTGCCAGCAGTACACAGGGATTTGGCACCGGGGAGCTGTTTTTT; abundance: many; j_gene: TRBJ2-2; d_gene: NA; v_gene: TRBV6-2/TRBV6-3
CDR3aa: CASGLSSYNEQFF; CDR3nt: TGTGCCAGTGGGTTGAGCTCCTACAATGAGCAGTTCTTC; abundance: medium-sized; j_gene: TRBJ2-1; d_gene: NA; v_gene: TRBV12-3/TRBV12-4
CDR3aa: CASSSGLISGNTIYF; CDR3nt: TGTGCCAGCAGTTCGGGACTGATCTCTGGAAACACCATATATTTT; abundance: many; j_gene: TRBJ1-3; d_gene: NA; v_gene: TRBV12-3/TRBV12-4
CDR3aa: CSARPPQGSNQPQHF; CDR3nt: TGCAGTGCTAGACCACCACAGGGGAGCAATCAGCCCCAGCATTTT; abundance: many; j_gene: TRBJ1-5; d_gene: TRBD1; v_gene: TRBV20-1
CDR3aa: CSARGLAGYEQYF; CDR3nt: TGCAGTGCTAGAGGACTAGCGGGCTACGAGCAGTACTTC; abundance: NA; j_gene: TRBJ2-7; d_gene: TRBD2; v_gene: TRBV20-1